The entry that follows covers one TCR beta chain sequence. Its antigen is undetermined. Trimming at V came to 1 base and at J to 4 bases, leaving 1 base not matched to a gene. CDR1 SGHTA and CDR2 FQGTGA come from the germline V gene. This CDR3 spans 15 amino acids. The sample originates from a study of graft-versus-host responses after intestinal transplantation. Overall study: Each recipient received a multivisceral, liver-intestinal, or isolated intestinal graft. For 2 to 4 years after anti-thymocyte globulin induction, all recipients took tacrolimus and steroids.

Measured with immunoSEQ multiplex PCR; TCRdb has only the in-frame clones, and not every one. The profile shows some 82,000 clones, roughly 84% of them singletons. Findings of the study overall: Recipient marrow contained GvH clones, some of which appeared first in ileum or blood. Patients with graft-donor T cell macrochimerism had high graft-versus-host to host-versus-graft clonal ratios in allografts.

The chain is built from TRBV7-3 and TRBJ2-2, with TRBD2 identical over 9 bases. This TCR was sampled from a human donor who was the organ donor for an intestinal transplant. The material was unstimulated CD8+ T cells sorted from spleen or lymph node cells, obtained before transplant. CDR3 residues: CASSLSGGATGELFF. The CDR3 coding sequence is TGTGCCAGCAGCTTAAGCGGGGGGGCCACCGGGGAGCTGTTTTTT.